This T cell receptor (beta chain) came from a study of blood T cell repertoires in COVID-19. Overall study context: Acute and convalescent COVID-19 specimens originated in the United States, Italy and Spain. Sources were T cells, B-cell-depleted T cells, or PBMCs; the material itself was cDNA or gDNA.

This clone is medium-sized. In the authors' methods: Nucleated cell number was recorded as an estimate derived from reference gene primer amplification. Clones were sequenced by immunoSEQ multiplex PCR, and TCRdb holds only the in-frame ones, with some missing. The V and J calls and clone size are taken from that table; D and trimming were inferred from the DNA. The sample consists of some 70,000 clones, nearly 90% of them appearing once. The CDR3 loop spans 16 amino acids. J lost 6 bases, V lost 1 base, and 8 bases had no gene match. From germline, CDR1 is LNHDA and CDR2 SQIVND (reference sequence). This sequence was found in a man in his 70s with active or convalescent COVID-19. Sequenced material: peripheral blood. This chain connects TRBV19 to TRBJ2-2; 7 positions match TRBD1. CDR3 residues: CASSIGTQGVAGELFF. CDR3 coding DNA: TGTGCCAGTAGTATAGGAACCCAGGGGGTAGCCGGGGAGCTGTTTTTT.